This T cell receptor (beta chain) came from a study of shared clonotypes between healthy human individuals. The study's findings and limits: Clonotype sharing levels among donors were expected to vary with sequencing depth. Around 5% was the fraction of naive CD4 clonotypes found shared across several donors. The donor pool, a small one, limited the genetic and exposure-history diversity represented.

CD45RO-negative, CCR7-positively selected cells formed the naive CD8 fraction, excluding terminally differentiated effector memory CD45RA+ cells. About this clone itself: Its specificity is not known.

Researchers ran the assay at a deep level. TCRdb keeps only in-frame clones here, not all; method: immunoSEQ multiplex PCR. The sample contains about 590,000 clones, 95% of which appear only once. The origin of this receptor is a woman aged 25 to 39 in good health. Source material: naive CD8+ T cells sorted from blood.

CDR3 nucleotides: TGTGCCAGCAGTTACTCAGCTTTGAGCGGGGAGCTGTTTTTT. This codes for CASSYSALSGELFF. This chain joins TRBV6-5 and TRBJ2-2; D is undetermined. Germline V gene sequence: CDR1 MNHEY, CDR2 SVGAGI. V shed 0 bases and J shed 7 bases, with 9 bases lying between them. The CDR3 covers 14 residues.